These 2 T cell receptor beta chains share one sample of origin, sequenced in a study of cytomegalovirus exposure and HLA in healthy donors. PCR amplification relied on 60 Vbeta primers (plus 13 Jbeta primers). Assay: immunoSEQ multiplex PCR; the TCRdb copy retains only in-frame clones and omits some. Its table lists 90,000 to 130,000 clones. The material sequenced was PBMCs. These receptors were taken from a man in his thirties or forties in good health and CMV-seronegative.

CDR3 in DNA: TGTGCCAGCAGCCCAAGGGGGGGGCTGGGTGAAGCTTTCTTT. Translating it yields CASSPRGGLGEAFF. This chain joins TRBV13 and TRBJ1-1; tentative D call: TRBD1 (6 bases). V was clipped by 5 bases and J by 7 bases, with 17 bases between them. This CDR3 contains 14 residues. The germline CDR1 and CDR2 sequences are PRHDT and FYEKMQ (reference sequence). Full variable domain (remainder filled in from reference TRBV13 and TRBJ1-1): AAGVIQSPRHLIKEKRETATLKCYPIPRHDTVYWYQQGPGQDPQFLISFYEKMQSDKGSIPDRFSAQQFSDYHSELNMSSLELGDSALYFCASSPRGGLGEAFFGQGTRLTVV.

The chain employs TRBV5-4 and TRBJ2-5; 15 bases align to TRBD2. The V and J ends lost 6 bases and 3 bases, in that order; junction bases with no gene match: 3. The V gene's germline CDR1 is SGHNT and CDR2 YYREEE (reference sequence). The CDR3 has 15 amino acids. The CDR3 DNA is TGTGCCAGCACCCGGACTAGCGGGGGGGAAGAGACCCAGTACTTC. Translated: CASTRTSGGEETQYF.